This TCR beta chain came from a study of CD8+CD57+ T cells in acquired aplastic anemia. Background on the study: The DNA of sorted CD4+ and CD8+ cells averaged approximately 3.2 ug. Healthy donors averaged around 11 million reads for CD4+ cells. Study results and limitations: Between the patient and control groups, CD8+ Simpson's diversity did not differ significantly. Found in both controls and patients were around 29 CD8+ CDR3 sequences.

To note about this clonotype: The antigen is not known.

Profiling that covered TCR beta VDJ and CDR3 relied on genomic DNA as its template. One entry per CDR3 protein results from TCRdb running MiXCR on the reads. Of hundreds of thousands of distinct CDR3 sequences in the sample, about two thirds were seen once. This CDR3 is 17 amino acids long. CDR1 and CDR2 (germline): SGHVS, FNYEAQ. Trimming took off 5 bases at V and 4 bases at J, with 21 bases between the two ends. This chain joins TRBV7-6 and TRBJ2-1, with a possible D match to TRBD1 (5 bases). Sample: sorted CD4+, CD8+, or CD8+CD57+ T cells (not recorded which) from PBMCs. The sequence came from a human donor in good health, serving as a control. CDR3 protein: CASSPQNRLSFYNEQFF. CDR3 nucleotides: TGTGCCAGCAGCCCACAAAACAGGTTAAGCTTTTACAATGAGCAGTTCTTC.